Listed here are 3 T cell receptor beta chains from one sample, sequenced in a study of cytomegalovirus exposure and HLA in healthy donors. TCRdb's table, derived via immunoSEQ multiplex PCR, lists solely in-frame clones and lacks some. The table lists roughly 330,000 clones, approximately 90% of them singletons. The material sequenced was PBMCs. The receptors were sampled from a woman under 40 in good health and CMV-seropositive.

This rearrangement joins TRBV7-2 to TRBJ1-6; 10 positions match TRBD1. The CDR3 is 15 residues long. V lost 6 bases, J lost 9 bases, and 8 bases stayed unmatched. Germline V gives CDR1 SGHTA, CDR2 FQGNSA. The CDR3 is CASSHRDRGLSPLHF. CDR3 coding DNA: TGTGCCAGCAGTCACCGGGACAGGGGTCTTTCACCCCTCCACTTT.

This clone was recorded only once. The V call is TRBV11-2, the J call TRBJ2-3; 7 nucleotides agree with TRBD2. V gave up 4 bases and J gave up 5 bases; unmatched junction bases: 6. Germline CDR1 reads SGHAT; CDR2 reads FQNNGV. The CDR3 loop spans 14 amino acids. The CDR3 DNA reads as TGTGCCAGCAGCTCGCGGGGGTTCTTAGATACGCAGTATTTT. Its translation is CASSSRGFLDTQYF.

This chain joins TRBV7-2 and TRBJ2-1; D ambiguous. CDR3 length: 13 residues. V shed 10 bases and J shed 0 bases, with 10 bases lying between them. Germline CDR1 SGHTA, CDR2 FQGNSA. CDR3 nucleotide sequence: TGTGCCACTGGAAAGAGCTCCTACAATGAGCAGTTCTTC. Translating gives CATGKSSYNEQFF.